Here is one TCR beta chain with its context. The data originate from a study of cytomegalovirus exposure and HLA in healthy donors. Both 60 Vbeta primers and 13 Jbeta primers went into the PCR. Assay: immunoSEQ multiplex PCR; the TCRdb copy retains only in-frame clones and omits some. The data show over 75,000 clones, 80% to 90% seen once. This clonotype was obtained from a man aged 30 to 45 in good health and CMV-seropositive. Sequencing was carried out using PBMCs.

The CDR3 is CASSQGGEGLWGYTF. Written as DNA, the CDR3 is TGCGCCAGCAGCCAAGGAGGGGAGGGTCTCTGGGGCTACACCTTC. The chain carries TRBV4-1 and TRBJ1-2; a weak D match, TRBD1 (5 bases). Germline V CDR1 and CDR2: MGHRA, YSYEKL. The CDR3 runs to 15 residues. V shed 1 base and J shed 8 bases, with 17 bases lying between them.